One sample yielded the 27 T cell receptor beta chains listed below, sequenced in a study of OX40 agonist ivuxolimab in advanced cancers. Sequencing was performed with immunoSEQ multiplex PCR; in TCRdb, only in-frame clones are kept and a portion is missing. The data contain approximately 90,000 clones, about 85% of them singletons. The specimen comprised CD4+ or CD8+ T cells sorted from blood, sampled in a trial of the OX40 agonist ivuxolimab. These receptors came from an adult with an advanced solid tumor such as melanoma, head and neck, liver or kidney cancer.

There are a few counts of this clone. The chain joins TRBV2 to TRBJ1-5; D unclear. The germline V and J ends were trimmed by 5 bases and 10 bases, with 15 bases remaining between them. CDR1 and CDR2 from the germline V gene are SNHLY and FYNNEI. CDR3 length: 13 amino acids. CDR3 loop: CASSPQRAGPQHF. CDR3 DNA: TGTGCCAGCAGTCCACAGCGGGCTGGACCCCAGCATTTT.

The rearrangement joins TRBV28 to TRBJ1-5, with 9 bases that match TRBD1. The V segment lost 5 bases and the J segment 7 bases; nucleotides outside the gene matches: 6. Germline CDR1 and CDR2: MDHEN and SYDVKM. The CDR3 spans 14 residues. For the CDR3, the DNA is TGTGCCAGCAGTGTAGGGACAGGGACCCAGCCCCAGCATTTT. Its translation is CASSVGTGTQPQHF.

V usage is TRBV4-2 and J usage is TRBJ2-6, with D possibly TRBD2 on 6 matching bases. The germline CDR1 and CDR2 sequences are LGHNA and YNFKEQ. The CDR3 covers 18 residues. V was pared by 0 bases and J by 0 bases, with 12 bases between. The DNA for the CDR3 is TGTGCCAGCAGCCAAGAAATAGGGACTGGCTCTGGGGCCAACGTCCTGACTTTC. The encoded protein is CASSQEIGTGSGANVLTF.

As DNA, the CDR3 is TGCGCCAGCAGCCCCAGGGTTGCCGGGGAGCTGTTTTTT. Encoded protein: CASSPRVAGELFF. The chain carries TRBV5-1 and TRBJ2-2, with D possibly TRBD1 on 5 matching bases. Trimming took 4 bases from V and 6 from J, leaving 10 bases between them. CDR3 length equals 13 residues. The germline V gene encodes CDR1 SGHRS and CDR2 YFSETQ.

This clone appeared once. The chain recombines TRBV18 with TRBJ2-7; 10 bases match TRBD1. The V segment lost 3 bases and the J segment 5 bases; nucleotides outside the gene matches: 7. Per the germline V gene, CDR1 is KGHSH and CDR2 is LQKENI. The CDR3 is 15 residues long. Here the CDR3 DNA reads TGTGCCAGCTCACCCTCCGGGACAGGGGCGAACGAGCAGTACTTC. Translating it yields CASSPSGTGANEQYF.

Written as DNA, the CDR3 is TGTGCCACCTGGGGAGGGTGGAGCAATCAGCCCCAGCATTTT. Amino acid sequence: CATWGGWSNQPQHF. This chain connects TRBV6-5 to TRBJ1-5, with unresolved D. Germline CDR1 reads MNHEY; CDR2 reads SVGAGI. This CDR3 has 14 residues. V was clipped by 10 bases and J by 1 base, with 14 bases between them.

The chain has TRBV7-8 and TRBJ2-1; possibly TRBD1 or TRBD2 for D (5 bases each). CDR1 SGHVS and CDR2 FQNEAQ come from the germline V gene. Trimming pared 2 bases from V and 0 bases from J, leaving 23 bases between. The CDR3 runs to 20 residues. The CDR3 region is CASSLPVRQFLGNSYNEQFF. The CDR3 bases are TGTGCCAGCAGCTTACCTGTTCGACAGTTTCTCGGGAACTCCTACAATGAGCAGTTCTTC.

CDR3: CSASPLTEAFF. DNA for the CDR3: TGCAGTGCTAGCCCCTTGACTGAAGCTTTCTTT. J is TRBJ1-1 and V is TRBV20-1; no clear D. Germline lookup yields CDR1 DFQATT and CDR2 SNEGSKA (reference sequence). This CDR3 is built from 11 residues. V was pared by 3 bases and J by 5 bases, with 7 bases between.

CDR3: CAIARERDGYTF. In nucleotides, the CDR3 is TGTGCCATCGCCCGGGAAAGGGATGGCTACACCTTC. The chain is built from TRBV10-3 and TRBJ1-2; D gene uncertain. The V gene's germline CDR1 is ENHRY and CDR2 SYGVKD. CDR3 length: 12 residues. Trimming shortened V by 8 bases and J by 6 bases, and 13 bases separated the two germline ends.

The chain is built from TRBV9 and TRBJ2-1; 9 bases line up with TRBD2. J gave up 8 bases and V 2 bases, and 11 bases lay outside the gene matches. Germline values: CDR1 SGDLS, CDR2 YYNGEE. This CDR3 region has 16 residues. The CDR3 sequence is CASSVVLAGAMDEQFF. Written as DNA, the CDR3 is TGTGCCAGCAGCGTGGTTTTAGCGGGAGCGATGGATGAGCAGTTCTTC.

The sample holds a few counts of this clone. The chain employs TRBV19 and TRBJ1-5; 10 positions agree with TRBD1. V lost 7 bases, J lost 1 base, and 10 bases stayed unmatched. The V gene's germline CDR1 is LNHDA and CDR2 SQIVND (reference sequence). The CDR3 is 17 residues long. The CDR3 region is CASNPGQGMRSNQPQHF. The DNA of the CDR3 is TGTGCCAGTAATCCGGGACAGGGGATGCGGAGCAATCAGCCCCAGCATTTT. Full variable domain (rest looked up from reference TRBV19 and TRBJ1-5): DGGITQSPKYLFRKEGQNVTLSCEQNLNHDAMYWYRQDPGQGLRLIYYSQIVNDFQKGDIAEGYSVSREKKESFPLTVTSAQKNPTAFYLCASNPGQGMRSNQPQHFGDGTRLSIL.

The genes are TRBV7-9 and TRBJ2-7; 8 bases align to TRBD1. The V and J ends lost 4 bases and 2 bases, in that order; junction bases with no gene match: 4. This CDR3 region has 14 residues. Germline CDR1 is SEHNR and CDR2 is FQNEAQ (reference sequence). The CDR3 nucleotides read TGTGCCAGCAGCTCAGGACAGGGCCCCTACGAGCAGTACTTC. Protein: CASSSGQGPYEQYF.

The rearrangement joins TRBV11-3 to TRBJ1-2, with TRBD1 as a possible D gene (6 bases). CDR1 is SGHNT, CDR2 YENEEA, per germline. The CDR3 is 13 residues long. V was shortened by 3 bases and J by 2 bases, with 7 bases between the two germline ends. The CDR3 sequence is CASSFGTNYGYTF. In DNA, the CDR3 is TGTGCCAGCAGCTTCGGGACAAACTATGGCTACACCTTC.

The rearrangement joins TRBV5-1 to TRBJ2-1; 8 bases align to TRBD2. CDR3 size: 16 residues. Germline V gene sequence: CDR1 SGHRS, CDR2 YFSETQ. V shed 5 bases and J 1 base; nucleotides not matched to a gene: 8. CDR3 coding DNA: TGCGCCAGCAGTCGAGCGGGAGAAGCTTCCTACAATGAGCAGTTCTTC. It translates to CASSRAGEASYNEQFF.

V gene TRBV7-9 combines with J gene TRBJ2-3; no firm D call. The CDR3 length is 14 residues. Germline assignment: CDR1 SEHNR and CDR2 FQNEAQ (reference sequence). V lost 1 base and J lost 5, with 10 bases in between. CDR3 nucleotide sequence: TGTGCCAGCAGCTTAGAGATGGTGATAGATACGCAGTATTTT. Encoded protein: CASSLEMVIDTQYF.

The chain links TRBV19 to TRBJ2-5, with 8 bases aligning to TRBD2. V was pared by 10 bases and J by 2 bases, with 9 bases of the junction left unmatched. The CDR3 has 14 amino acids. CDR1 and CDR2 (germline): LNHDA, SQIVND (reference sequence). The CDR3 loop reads CATTRRGGQETQYF. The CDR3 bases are TGTGCCACCACCCGCCGGGGGGGTCAAGAGACCCAGTACTTC. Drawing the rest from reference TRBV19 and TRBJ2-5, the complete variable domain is DGGITQSPKYLFRKEGQNVTLSCEQNLNHDAMYWYRQDPGQGLRLIYYSQIVNDFQKGDIAEGYSVSREKKESFPLTVTSAQKNPTAFYLCATTRRGGQETQYFGPGTRLLVL.

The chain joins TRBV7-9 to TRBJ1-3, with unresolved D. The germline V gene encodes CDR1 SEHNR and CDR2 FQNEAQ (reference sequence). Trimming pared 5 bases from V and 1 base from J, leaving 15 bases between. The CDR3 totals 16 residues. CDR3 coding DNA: TGTGCCAGCAGCCGTGCTTGGGCCTCTTCTGGAAACACCATATATTTT. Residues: CASSRAWASSGNTIYF.

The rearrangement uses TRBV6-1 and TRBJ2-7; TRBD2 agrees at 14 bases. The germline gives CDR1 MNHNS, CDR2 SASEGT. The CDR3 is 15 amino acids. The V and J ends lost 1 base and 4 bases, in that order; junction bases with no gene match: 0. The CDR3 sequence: CASSEGTSGRYEQYF. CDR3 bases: TGTGCCAGCAGTGAAGGGACTAGCGGGAGGTACGAGCAGTACTTC.

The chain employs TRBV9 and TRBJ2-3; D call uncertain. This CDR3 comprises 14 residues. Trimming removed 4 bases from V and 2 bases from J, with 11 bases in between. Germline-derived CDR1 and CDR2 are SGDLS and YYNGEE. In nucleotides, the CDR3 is TGTGCCAGCAGCCCTTATGGATACACAGATACGCAGTATTTT. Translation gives CASSPYGYTDTQYF.

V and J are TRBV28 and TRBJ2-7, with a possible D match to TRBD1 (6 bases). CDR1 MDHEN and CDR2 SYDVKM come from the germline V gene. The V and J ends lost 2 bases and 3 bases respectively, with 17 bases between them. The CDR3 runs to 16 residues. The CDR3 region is CASSLDETGHNYEQYF. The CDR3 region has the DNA TGTGCCAGCAGTTTAGACGAAACGGGACATAACTACGAGCAGTACTTC.

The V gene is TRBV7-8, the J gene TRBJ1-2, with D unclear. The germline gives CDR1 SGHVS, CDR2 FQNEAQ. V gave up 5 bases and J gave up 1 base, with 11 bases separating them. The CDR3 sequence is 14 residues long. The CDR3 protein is CASSPHESNYGYTF. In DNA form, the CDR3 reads TGTGCCAGCAGCCCCCATGAGAGTAACTATGGCTACACCTTC.

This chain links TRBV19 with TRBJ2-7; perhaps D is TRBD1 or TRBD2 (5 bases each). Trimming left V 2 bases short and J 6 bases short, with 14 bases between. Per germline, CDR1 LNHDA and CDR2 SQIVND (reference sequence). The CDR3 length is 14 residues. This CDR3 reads CASSIRLGDGEQYF. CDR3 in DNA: TGTGCCAGTAGTATAAGGTTGGGGGACGGCGAGCAGTACTTC.

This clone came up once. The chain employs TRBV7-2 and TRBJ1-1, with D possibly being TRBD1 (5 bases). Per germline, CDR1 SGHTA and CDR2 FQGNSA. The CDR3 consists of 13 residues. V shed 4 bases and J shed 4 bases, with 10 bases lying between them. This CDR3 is CASSSRVGTEAFF. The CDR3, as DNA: TGTGCCAGCAGCTCCAGGGTTGGCACTGAAGCTTTCTTT.

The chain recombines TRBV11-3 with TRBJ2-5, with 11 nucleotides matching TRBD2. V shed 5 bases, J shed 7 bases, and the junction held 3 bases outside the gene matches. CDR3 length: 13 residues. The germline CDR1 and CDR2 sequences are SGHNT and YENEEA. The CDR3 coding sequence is TGTGCCAGCAGCCCCCTAGCGGGAGGGACCCAGTACTTC. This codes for CASSPLAGGTQYF. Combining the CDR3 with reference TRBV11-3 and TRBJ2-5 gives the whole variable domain EAGVVQSPRYKIIEKKQPVAFWCNPISGHNTLYWYLQNLGQGPELLIRYENEEAVDDSQLPKDRFSAERLKGVDSTLKIQPAELGDSAVYLCASSPLAGGTQYFGPGTRLLVL.

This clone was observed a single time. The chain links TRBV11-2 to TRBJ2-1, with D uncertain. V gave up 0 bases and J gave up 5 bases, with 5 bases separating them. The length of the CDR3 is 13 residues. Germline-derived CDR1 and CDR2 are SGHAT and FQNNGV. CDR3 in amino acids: CASSLDRDNEQFF. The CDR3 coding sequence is TGTGCCAGCAGCTTAGACCGAGACAATGAGCAGTTCTTC.

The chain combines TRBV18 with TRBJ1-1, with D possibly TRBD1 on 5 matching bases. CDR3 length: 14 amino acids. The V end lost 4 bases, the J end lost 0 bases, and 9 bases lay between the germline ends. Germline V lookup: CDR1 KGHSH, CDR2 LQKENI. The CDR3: CASSRGRLNTEAFF. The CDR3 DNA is TGTGCCAGCTCACGGGGACGGCTGAACACTGAAGCTTTCTTT.

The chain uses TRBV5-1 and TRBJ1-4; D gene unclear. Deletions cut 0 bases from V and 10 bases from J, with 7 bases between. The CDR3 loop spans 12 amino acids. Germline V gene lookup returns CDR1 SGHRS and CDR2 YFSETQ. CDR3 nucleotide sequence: TGCGCCAGCAGCTTGGACTTCGGAAAACTGTTTTTT. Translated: CASSLDFGKLFF.